One sample yielded the 28 T cell receptor beta chains listed below, sequenced in a study of T cells in women clearing cervical HPV infection. The assay was immunoSEQ multiplex PCR, and TCRdb's table has in-frame clones only and misses some. Seen in this sample are 20,000 to 30,000 clones; the ten most common clones hold 5.4%. Material: blood buffy coat. The origin of the receptors is a woman between 18 and 70 years old with a cervical HPV16 infection that either progressed to CIN3+ or cleared (not recorded which).

In the case of this clone: The read halts 3 residues ahead of the CDR3 end, with the missing end drawn from the germline J gene. This chain joins TRBV12-3 or TRBV12-4 and TRBJ2-1; D possibly corresponds to TRBD1 (5 bases). The CDR3 length is 13 residues. Trimming removed 6 bases at V and 9 bases at J, with 15 bases between. CDR3 in amino acids: CASSRAHFGEQFF. The CDR3 bases that were read are TGTGCCAGCAGCAGGGCCCATTTCGGTGAG.

In terms of frequency, this clone is medium-sized. The CDR3 end lies 3 residues beyond the end of the read and is filled in from the germline J gene. V and J are TRBV18 and TRBJ2-6, with 8 bases aligning to TRBD1. The CDR3 covers 18 residues. V was pared by 3 bases and J by 0 bases, with 7 bases of the junction left unmatched. CDR1 and CDR2 from the germline V gene are KGHSH and LQKENI. CDR3: CASSPRQGITSGANVLTF. The sequenced CDR3 bases are TGTGCCAGCTCACCCAGACAGGGGATTACCTCTGGGGCCAACGTC.

In regard to this clone: The DNA ends 3 residues before the CDR3 does, and the rest of the CDR3 is filled in from the germline J gene. The rearrangement joins TRBV5-1 to TRBJ2-5, with 8 positions matching TRBD2. The CDR3 contains 16 residues. The germline gives CDR1 SGHRS, CDR2 YFSETQ. Incomplete CDR3 DNA: TGCGCCAGCAGCTTGGTACCGGGGGGGCGGTCAGATACC. This gives the protein CASSLVPGGRSDT. The whole CDR3 protein reads CASSLVPGGRSDTQYF.

Remarks on this clone: The read ends 3 residues early relative to the CDR3; the germline J gene fills the gap. The chain links TRBV29-1 to TRBJ1-1; 7 bases line up with TRBD1. CDR1 SQVTM and CDR2 ANQGSEA come from the germline V gene. V lost 1 base to trimming and J lost 1 base; unmatched junction nucleotides: 6. The CDR3 covers 15 residues. CDR3 residues: CSVEVVQGRNTEAFF. The CDR3 bases that were read are TGCAGCGTTGAAGTGGTACAGGGGCGGAACACTGAA.

The CDR3 protein is CATRTPSPNTEAFF. CDR3 DNA (partial): TGTGCCACCAGAACCCCAAGCCCGAACACTGAA. This chain joins TRBV7-3 and TRBJ1-1; D is uncertain. The read terminates 3 residues ahead of where the CDR3 ends, so the germline J gene completes it. V shed 10 bases and J shed 1 base, with 16 bases lying between them. The germline V gene encodes CDR1 SGHTA and CDR2 FQGTGA. This CDR3 is built from 14 residues. Full variable domain (rest looked up from reference TRBV7-3 and TRBJ1-1): GAGVSQTPSNKVTEKGKYVELRCDPISGHTALYWYRQSLGQGPEFLIYFQGTGAADDSGLPNDRFFAVRPEGSVSTLKIQRTERGDSAVYLCATRTPSPNTEAFFGQGTRLTVV.

On this clone itself: Read sequence stops 3 residues before the CDR3 end, and the germline J gene provides the missing end. The chain links TRBV5-1 to TRBJ2-2; D call uncertain. Germline V lookup: CDR1 SGHRS, CDR2 YFSETQ. V lost 0 bases to trimming and J lost 6 bases, with 15 bases between them. CDR3 size: 16 residues. The CDR3 sequence: CASSLALGPGAGELFF. CDR3 DNA, as far as it was read: TGCGCCAGCAGCTTGGCCTTAGGGCCCGGTGCCGGGGAG. The whole variable domain, remainder taken from reference TRBV5-1 and TRBJ2-2, is KAGVTQTPRYLIKTRGQQVTLSCSPISGHRSVSWYQQTPGQGLQFLFEYFSETQRNKGNFPGRFSGRQFSNSRSEMNVSTLELGDSALYLCASSLALGPGAGELFFGEGSRLTVL.

Points on this clone: The read stops 3 residues short of the end of the CDR3; the missing end is completed from the germline J gene. The gene calls are TRBV5-1 and TRBJ2-7; 7 positions agree with TRBD2. This CDR3 comprises 15 residues. The J segment lost 0 bases and the V segment lost 4 bases, leaving 7 bases of the junction unmatched. Germline assignment: CDR1 SGHRS and CDR2 YFSETQ. CDR3 sequence: CASSPTRGDSYEQYF. The sequenced CDR3 bases are TGCGCCAGCAGCCCGACACGGGGGGACTCCTACGAG.

About this clone: The read ends 3 residues shy of where the CDR3 ends; the end is completed using the germline J gene. V gene TRBV7-9 combines with J gene TRBJ1-2, with D tentatively TRBD1 (5 bases). This CDR3 contains 14 residues. Germline CDR1 SEHNR, CDR2 FQNEAQ (reference sequence). The CDR3 here is CASSFRQNTDTYTF. The CDR3 bases that were read are TGTGCCAGCAGCTTCCGACAGAATACAGATACC.

A remark on this clone: The CDR3 extends 3 residues past the end of the read, so its final part is completed from the germline J gene. This rearrangement joins TRBV7-6 to TRBJ2-3; D may be TRBD1 (6 bases). This CDR3 spans 13 amino acids. The ends were cut back, 8 bases at V and 3 bases at J, with 12 bases in the middle. The germline V gene has CDR1 SGHVS and CDR2 FNYEAQ. The CDR3 bases that were read are TGTGCCAGCCGTGGGGGCGAAACAGATACG. This encodes CASRGGETDT. The entire CDR3 is CASRGGETDTQYF.

To note about this clone: The read terminates 3 residues before the CDR3 end, so the remaining end is supplied by the germline J gene. The chain links TRBV19 to TRBJ2-3, with D uncertain. The CDR3 loop spans 18 amino acids. The germline gives CDR1 LNHDA, CDR2 SQIVND (reference sequence). The V end was cut by 5 bases, the J end by 1 base, with 22 bases between. The CDR3 bases that were read are TGTGCCAGTAGTTCCCAGAACCGAGCTCATAGGGGCACAGATACG. Its translation is CASSSQNRAHRGTDT. The CDR3 as a whole reads CASSSQNRAHRGTDTQYF.

Details on this clone: The read terminates 3 residues ahead of where the CDR3 ends, so the germline J gene completes it. The rearrangement uses TRBV5-5 and TRBJ2-1; 8 nucleotides agree with TRBD1. The J segment lost 4 bases and the V segment lost 1 base, leaving 4 bases of the junction unmatched. The CDR3 extends over 15 amino acids. Germline CDR1 SGHKS, CDR2 YYEKEE (reference sequence). This chain's CDR3 is CASSLPTGGYNEQFF. The DNA read from the CDR3 is TGTGCCAGCAGCTTGCCCACAGGGGGATACAATGAG.

Comment on this clone: From the germline J gene comes the end of the CDR3, since the read stops 3 residues before it. This rearrangement joins TRBV7-9 to TRBJ1-6; 8 bases are shared with TRBD1. This CDR3 has 14 residues. The germline CDR1 and CDR2 sequences are SEHNR and FQNEAQ (reference sequence). The sequenced CDR3 bases are TGTGCCAGCAGCTCAGGGGACAGGTTTGAGGCC. Its protein is CASSSGDRFEA. The whole CDR3 sequence is CASSSGDRFEALHF.

As for this clone: Read data end 3 residues before the CDR3 end; the end is taken from the germline J gene. V usage is TRBV5-1 and J usage is TRBJ2-2; D perhaps matches TRBD1 (6 bases). Germline-derived CDR1 and CDR2 are SGHRS and YFSETQ. The CDR3 is 16 residues long. CDR3 region: CASSLGGQTNNSPLFF. CDR3 DNA (partial): TGCGCCAGCAGCTTGGGAGGACAGACTAATAATTCACCG.

As regards this clone: The read is 3 residues too short to cover the CDR3 end, so that end is filled in from the germline J gene. V and J are TRBV2 and TRBJ2-4; tentatively, D is TRBD1 (6 bases). This CDR3 has 13 amino acids. Germline CDR1 is SNHLY and CDR2 is FYNNEI. This CDR3 is CASSRDRTVDQYF. The DNA read from the CDR3 is TGTGCCAGCAGCCGTGACAGGACGGTCGAT.

As to this clone: The read finishes 3 residues shy of the CDR3 end, and the germline J gene is used to complete it. V usage is TRBV6-1 and J usage is TRBJ1-1; D may be TRBD1 (6 bases). This CDR3 has 15 amino acids. CDR1 is MNHNS, CDR2 SASEGT, per germline. Between the trimmed V and J ends, which lost 1 base and 4 bases, there was a span of 13 bases. The covered CDR3 bases are TGTGCCAGCAGTGAAGTAGGGACACTGAGCACTGAA. It translates to CASSEVGTLSTE. The whole CDR3 is CASSEVGTLSTEAFF.

For this clone: From the germline J gene comes the end of the CDR3, since the read stops 3 residues before it. The V and J genes are TRBV7-6 and TRBJ2-7; no clear D. This CDR3 spans 14 amino acids. V was clipped by 0 bases and J by 2 bases, with 8 bases between them. Germline loops: CDR1 SGHVS, CDR2 FNYEAQ. This CDR3 reads CASSLAEGPYEQYF. CDR3 DNA, as far as it was read: TGTGCCAGCAGCTTAGCGGAAGGGCCCTACGAG.

As for this clone: Read data end 3 residues before the CDR3 end; the end is taken from the germline J gene. This chain joins TRBV11-2 and TRBJ2-2; D perhaps matches TRBD2 (6 bases). The ends were cut back, 4 bases at V and 7 bases at J, with 13 bases in the middle. The CDR3 extends over 14 amino acids. In germline, CDR1 is SGHAT, CDR2 FQNNGV. CDR3 DNA (partial): TGTGCCAGCAGCTCGGACTACCCTTTCGGGGAG. It specifies CASSSDYPFGE. The CDR3, in full, reads CASSSDYPFGELFF. Filled out from reference TRBV11-2 and TRBJ2-2, the complete variable domain reads EAGVAQSPRYKIIEKRQSVAFWCNPISGHATLYWYQQILGQGPKLLIQFQNNGVVDDSQLPKDRFSAERLKGVDSTLKIQPAKLEDSAVYLCASSSDYPFGELFFGEGSRLTVL.

In the case of this clone: The missing CDR3 end, 3 residues past where the read stops, is filled in from the germline J gene. The chain uses TRBV7-2 and TRBJ2-5, with D possibly TRBD1 on 5 matching bases. CDR1 and CDR2 (germline): SGHTA, FQGNSA. With 5 bases removed from V and 3 bases from J, the gap between germline ends came to 13 bases. The CDR3 covers 14 residues. CDR3 region: CASSMDTSEETQYF. The covered CDR3 bases are TGTGCCAGCAGCATGGACACCTCCGAAGAGACC.

Comment on this clone: The read terminates 3 residues ahead of where the CDR3 ends, so the germline J gene completes it. This chain joins TRBV5-1 and TRBJ2-4, with TRBD1 matching over 8 bases. CDR1 SGHRS and CDR2 YFSETQ come from the germline V gene. The CDR3 is 14 amino acids. CDR3 sequence: CASSSLGQGSDQYF. CDR3 DNA, as far as it was read: TGCGCCAGCAGCTCCCTAGGACAGGGAAGCGAT.

About this clone: The missing CDR3 end, 3 residues past where the read stops, is filled in from the germline J gene. The rearrangement joins TRBV7-9 to TRBJ1-2, with D uncertain. Germline CDR1 is SEHNR and CDR2 is FQNEAQ (reference sequence). This CDR3 spans 15 amino acids. The CDR3 DNA, read in part, is TGTGCCAGCAGCACCCAAATGGACTGGAGCTACGAC. Protein product: CASSTQMDWSYD. The CDR3 reads in full as CASSTQMDWSYDYTF.

As to this clone: Read data end 3 residues before the CDR3 end; the end is taken from the germline J gene. The chain links TRBV5-4 to TRBJ2-7; 10 bases are shared with TRBD2. V shed 0 bases and J 4 bases; nucleotides not matched to a gene: 4. Germline CDR1 SGHNT, CDR2 YYREEE (reference sequence). The CDR3 sequence is 15 residues long. The CDR3: CASSLGLAGVYEQYF. CDR3 DNA, as far as it was read: TGTGCCAGCAGCTTGGGTCTAGCGGGGGTATACGAG.

To note about this clone: The observed sequence ends 3 residues before the CDR3 terminus, with the missing tail filled in from the germline J gene. V usage is TRBV20-1 and J usage is TRBJ2-3; 8 nucleotides match TRBD2. CDR1 and CDR2 (germline): DFQATT, SNEGSKA (reference sequence). CDR3 length: 15 residues. The CDR3 sequence: CSAMYNSGTGETQYF. Partial CDR3 DNA: TGCAGTGCTATGTATAATAGCGGGACTGGCGAGACG.

Regarding this clone: Sequencing ends 3 residues short of the CDR3 end; the germline J gene provides the rest. The genes are TRBV7-3 and TRBJ2-7; perhaps TRBD1 as D (7 bases). Germline CDR1 is SGHTA and CDR2 is FQGTGA. This CDR3 has 17 amino acids. V was cut by 1 base and J by 2 bases, with 18 bases left in between. CDR3: CASSLSGWAGGPYEQYF. CDR3 DNA (partial): TGTGCCAGCAGCTTAAGCGGTTGGGCAGGGGGGCCCTACGAG.

This clone counts as medium-sized by frequency. The read stops 3 residues short of the end of the CDR3; the missing end is completed from the germline J gene. The J gene is TRBJ2-4, the V gene TRBV18; 8 bases line up with TRBD1. The CDR3 sequence is 19 residues long. The trim removed 3 bases at V and 6 bases at J, leaving 19 bases unmatched. Germline CDR1 reads KGHSH; CDR2 reads LQKENI. The sequenced part of the CDR3 DNA is TGTGCCAGCTCACCGTCTACCGGACAGGGCTTTTTGACGGGAAACATT. It codes for CASSPSTGQGFLTGNI. The full CDR3 reads CASSPSTGQGFLTGNIQYF.

As to this clone: Coverage ceases 3 residues before the CDR3 finishes, and the germline J gene fills in the end. This sequence joins TRBV29-1 and TRBJ1-5; D is possibly TRBD1 (6 bases). Per germline, CDR1 SQVTM and CDR2 ANQGSEA. The CDR3 runs 13 residues. With 6 bases removed from V and 1 base from J, the gap between germline ends came to 10 bases. CDR3 in amino acids: CSVTGASNQPQHF. The sequenced CDR3 bases are TGCAGCGTGACAGGAGCCAGCAATCAGCCC. The full variable domain, its missing parts supplied by reference TRBV29-1 and TRBJ1-5, is SAVISQKPSRDICQRGTSLTIQCQVDSQVTMMFWYRQQPGQSLTLIATANQGSEATYESGFVIDKFPISRPNLTFSTLTVSNMSPEDSSIYLCSVTGASNQPQHFGDGTRLSIL.

In regard to this clone: Sequencing ends 3 residues short of the CDR3 end; the germline J gene provides the rest. This chain connects TRBV2 to TRBJ2-2; 8 bases match TRBD2. The CDR3 is 14 residues long. Germline CDR1 and CDR2: SNHLY and FYNNEI. The part of the CDR3 DNA that was read is TGTGCCAGCACCCCGGGACTAGGAGGACGCGAG. Its translation is CASTPGLGGRE. The CDR3 in its entirety is CASTPGLGGRELFF.

Turning to this clone: The sequenced fragment ends 3 residues before the CDR3 boundary, so the rest is inferred from the germline J gene. The chain is built from TRBV19 and TRBJ2-2; D gene uncertain. The CDR3 runs to 13 residues. Germline V gives CDR1 LNHDA, CDR2 SQIVND (reference sequence). This chain's CDR3 is CASTAVNNEKLFF. CDR3 DNA (partial): TGTGCCAGTACTGCGGTGAATAATGAAAAG.

Points on this clone: From the germline J gene comes the end of the CDR3, since the read stops 3 residues before it. This chain joins TRBV6-2 or TRBV6-3 and TRBJ2-3, with a possible D match to TRBD2 (5 bases). The CDR3 totals 15 residues. Germline V gene lookup returns CDR1 MNHEY and CDR2 SVGEGT. V was trimmed by 2 bases and J by 6 bases, leaving 15 bases between them. CDR3 loop: CASSYSWASMDTQYF. The sequenced CDR3 bases are TGTGCCAGCAGTTACAGTTGGGCTAGCATGGATACG.